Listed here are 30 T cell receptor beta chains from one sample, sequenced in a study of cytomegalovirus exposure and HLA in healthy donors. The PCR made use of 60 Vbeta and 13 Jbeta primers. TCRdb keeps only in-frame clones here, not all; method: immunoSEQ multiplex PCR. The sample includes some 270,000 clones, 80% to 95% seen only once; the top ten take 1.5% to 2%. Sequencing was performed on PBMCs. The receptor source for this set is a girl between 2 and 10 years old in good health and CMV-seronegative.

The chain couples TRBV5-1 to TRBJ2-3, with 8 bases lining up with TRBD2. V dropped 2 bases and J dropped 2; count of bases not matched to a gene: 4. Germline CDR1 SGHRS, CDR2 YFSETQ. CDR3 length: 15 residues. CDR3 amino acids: CASSFGRGATDTQYF. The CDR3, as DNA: TGCGCCAGCAGCTTCGGGCGGGGGGCCACAGATACGCAGTATTTT.

The CDR3 DNA reads as TGTGCCAGCAGCAATAACAGGGTAAACATTCAGTACTTC. It codes for CASSNNRVNIQYF. The rearrangement links TRBV13 to TRBJ2-4; TRBD1 is a possible D gene (6 bases). The CDR3 runs 13 residues. Looked up from germline, CDR1 is PRHDT and CDR2 is FYEKMQ (reference sequence). V lost 5 bases, J lost 6 bases, and 11 bases lay in between.

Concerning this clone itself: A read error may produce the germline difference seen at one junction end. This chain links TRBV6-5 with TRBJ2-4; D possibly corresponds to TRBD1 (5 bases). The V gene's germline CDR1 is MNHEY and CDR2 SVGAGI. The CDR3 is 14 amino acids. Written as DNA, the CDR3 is TGTGCCAGCAGTAACTCCATGACAGTAAACATTCAGTACTTC. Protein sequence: CASSNSMTVNIQYF.

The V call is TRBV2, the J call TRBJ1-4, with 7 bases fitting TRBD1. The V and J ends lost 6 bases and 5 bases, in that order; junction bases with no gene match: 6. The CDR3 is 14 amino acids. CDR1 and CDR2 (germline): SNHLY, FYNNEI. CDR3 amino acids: CASSKEGANEKLFF. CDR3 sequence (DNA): TGTGCCAGCAGCAAGGAGGGGGCAAATGAAAAACTGTTTTTT.

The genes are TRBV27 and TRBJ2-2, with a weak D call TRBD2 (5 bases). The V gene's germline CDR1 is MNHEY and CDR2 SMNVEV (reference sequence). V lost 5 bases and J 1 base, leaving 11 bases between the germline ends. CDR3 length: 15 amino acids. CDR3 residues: CASSEGLMNTGELFF. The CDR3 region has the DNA TGTGCCAGCAGTGAAGGACTGATGAACACCGGGGAGCTGTTTTTT.

CDR3 nucleotides: TGTGCCAGCAGCTTACCCGCGGACACCATATATTTT. Protein sequence: CASSLPADTIYF. The V and J genes are TRBV7-9 and TRBJ1-3; the D is unclear. Germline CDR1 SEHNR, CDR2 FQNEAQ (reference sequence). V lost 2 bases, J lost 8 bases, and 7 bases lay in between. This CDR3 has 12 residues.

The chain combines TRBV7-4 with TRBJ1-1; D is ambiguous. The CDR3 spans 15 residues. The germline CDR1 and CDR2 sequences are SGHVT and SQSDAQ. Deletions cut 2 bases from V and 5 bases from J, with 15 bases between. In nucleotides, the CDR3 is TGTGCCAGCAGCTTATCGTCACGGGGAGGGACTGAAGCTTTCTTT. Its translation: CASSLSSRGGTEAFF.

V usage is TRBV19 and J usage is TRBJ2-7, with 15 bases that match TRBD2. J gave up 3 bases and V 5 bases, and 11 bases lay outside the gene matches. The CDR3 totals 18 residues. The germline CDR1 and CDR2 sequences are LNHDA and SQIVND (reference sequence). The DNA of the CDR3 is TGTGCCAGTAGTTTACGCGGGACTAGCGGGGGGTTTCTCTACGAGCAGTACTTC. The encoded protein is CASSLRGTSGGFLYEQYF.

The CDR3 sequence is CASSFWAGSTDTQYF. CDR3 nucleotides: TGTGCCAGCAGTTTTTGGGCAGGTAGCACAGATACGCAGTATTTT. The V and J genes are TRBV27 and TRBJ2-3; D unresolved. The CDR3 spans 15 residues. Germline V CDR1 and CDR2: MNHEY, SMNVEV (reference sequence). V lost 3 bases and J lost 0, with 10 bases in between.

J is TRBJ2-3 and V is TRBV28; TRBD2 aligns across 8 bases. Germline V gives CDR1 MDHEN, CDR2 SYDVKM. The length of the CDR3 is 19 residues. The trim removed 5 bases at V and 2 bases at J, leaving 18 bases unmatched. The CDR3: CASSRLWGGLGEDTDTQYF. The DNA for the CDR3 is TGTGCCAGCAGTCGACTATGGGGGGGACTAGGGGAAGACACAGATACGCAGTATTTT.

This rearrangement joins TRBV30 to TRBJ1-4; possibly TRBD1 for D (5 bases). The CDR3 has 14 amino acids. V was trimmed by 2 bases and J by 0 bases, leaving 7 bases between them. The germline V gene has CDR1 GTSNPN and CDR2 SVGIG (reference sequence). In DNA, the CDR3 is TGTGCCTGGAGTTCGACAGCAACTAATGAAAAACTGTTTTTT. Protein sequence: CAWSSTATNEKLFF.

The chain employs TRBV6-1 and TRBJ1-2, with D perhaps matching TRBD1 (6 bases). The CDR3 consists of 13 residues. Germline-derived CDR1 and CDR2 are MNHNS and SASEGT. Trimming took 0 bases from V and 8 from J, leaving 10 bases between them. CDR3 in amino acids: CASSEAGALGYTF. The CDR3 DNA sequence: TGTGCCAGCAGTGAAGCGGGGGCCCTGGGCTACACCTTC.

The CDR3 protein is CASSGTADTQYF. CDR3 coding DNA: TGTGCCAGCAGCGGGACAGCAGATACGCAGTATTTT. The chain employs TRBV2 and TRBJ2-3; 7 nucleotides match TRBD1. The CDR3 length is 12 residues. With 6 bases clipped from V and 4 bases from J, the junction kept 1 base outside the gene matches. Germline CDR1 is SNHLY and CDR2 is FYNNEI.

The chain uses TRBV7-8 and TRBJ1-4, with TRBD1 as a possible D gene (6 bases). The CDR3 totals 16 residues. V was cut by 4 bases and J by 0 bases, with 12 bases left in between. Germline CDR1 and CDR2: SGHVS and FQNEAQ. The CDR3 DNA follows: TGTGCCAGCAGCTACGGACAGCCGGCAACTAATGAAAAACTGTTTTTT. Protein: CASSYGQPATNEKLFF.

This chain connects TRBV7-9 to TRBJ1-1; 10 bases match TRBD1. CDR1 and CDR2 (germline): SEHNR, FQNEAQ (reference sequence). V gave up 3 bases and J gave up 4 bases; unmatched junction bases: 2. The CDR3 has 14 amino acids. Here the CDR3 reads CASSFGTGVTEAFF. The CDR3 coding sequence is TGTGCCAGCAGCTTCGGGACAGGGGTCACTGAAGCTTTCTTT.

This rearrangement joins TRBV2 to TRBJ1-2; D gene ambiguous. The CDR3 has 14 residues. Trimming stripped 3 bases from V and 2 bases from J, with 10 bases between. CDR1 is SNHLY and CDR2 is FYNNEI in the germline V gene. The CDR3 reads CASSEREYNYGYTF. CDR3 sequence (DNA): TGTGCCAGCAGTGAGAGGGAGTACAACTATGGCTACACCTTC.

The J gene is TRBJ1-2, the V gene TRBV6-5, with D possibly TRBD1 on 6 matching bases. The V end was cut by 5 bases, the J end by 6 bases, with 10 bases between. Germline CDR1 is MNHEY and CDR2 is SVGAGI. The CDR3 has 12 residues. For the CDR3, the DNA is TGTGCCAGCAGTGAAGCAGGGGATGGCTACACCTTC. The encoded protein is CASSEAGDGYTF.

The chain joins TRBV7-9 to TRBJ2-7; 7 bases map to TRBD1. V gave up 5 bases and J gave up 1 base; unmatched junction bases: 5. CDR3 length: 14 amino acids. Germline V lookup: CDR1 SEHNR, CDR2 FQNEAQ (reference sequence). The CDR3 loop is CASSRQGLSYEQYF. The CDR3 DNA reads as TGTGCCAGCAGCCGACAGGGCTTGTCCTACGAGCAGTACTTC.

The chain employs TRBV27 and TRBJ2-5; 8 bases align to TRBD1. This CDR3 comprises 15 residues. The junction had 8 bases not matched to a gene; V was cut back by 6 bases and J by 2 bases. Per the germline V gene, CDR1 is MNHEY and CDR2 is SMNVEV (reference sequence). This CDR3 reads CASSPQGGRQETQYF. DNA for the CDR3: TGTGCCAGCAGCCCACAGGGGGGTCGTCAAGAGACCCAGTACTTC.

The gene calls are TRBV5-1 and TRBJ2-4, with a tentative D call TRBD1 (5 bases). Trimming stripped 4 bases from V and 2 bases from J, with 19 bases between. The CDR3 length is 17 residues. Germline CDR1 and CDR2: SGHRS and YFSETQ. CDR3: CASSATIVGDSKNIQYF. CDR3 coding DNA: TGCGCCAGCAGCGCCACCATTGTAGGGGATTCCAAAAACATTCAGTACTTC.

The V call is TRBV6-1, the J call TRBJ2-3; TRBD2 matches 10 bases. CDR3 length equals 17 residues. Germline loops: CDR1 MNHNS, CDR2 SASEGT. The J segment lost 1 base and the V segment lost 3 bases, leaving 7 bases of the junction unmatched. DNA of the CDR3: TGTGCCAGCAGTGACTACCCTAGCGGGAGCGGCACAGATACGCAGTATTTT. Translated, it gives CASSDYPSGSGTDTQYF.

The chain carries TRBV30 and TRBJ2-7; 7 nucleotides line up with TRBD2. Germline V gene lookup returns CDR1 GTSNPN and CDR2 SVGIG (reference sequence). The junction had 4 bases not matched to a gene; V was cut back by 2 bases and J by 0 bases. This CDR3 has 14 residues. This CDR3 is CAWSMGGGSYEQYF. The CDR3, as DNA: TGTGCCTGGAGTATGGGCGGGGGCTCCTACGAGCAGTACTTC.

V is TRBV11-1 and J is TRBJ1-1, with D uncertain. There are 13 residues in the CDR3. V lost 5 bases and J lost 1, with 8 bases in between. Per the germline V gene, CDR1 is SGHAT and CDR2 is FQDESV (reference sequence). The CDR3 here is CASSDLRNTEAFF. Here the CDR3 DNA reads TGTGCCAGCAGCGATTTGCGGAACACTGAAGCTTTCTTT.

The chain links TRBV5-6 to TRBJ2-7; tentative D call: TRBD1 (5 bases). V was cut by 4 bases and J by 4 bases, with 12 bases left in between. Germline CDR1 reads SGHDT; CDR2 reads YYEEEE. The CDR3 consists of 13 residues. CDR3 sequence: CASSKRQPYEQYF. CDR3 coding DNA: TGTGCCAGCAGCAAACGACAGCCATACGAGCAGTACTTC. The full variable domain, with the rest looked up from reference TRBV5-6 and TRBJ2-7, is DAGVTQSPTHLIKTRGQQVTLRCSPKSGHDTVSWYQQALGQGPQFIFQYYEEEERQRGNFPDRFSGHQFPNYSSELNVNALLLGDSALYLCASSKRQPYEQYFGPGTRLTVT.

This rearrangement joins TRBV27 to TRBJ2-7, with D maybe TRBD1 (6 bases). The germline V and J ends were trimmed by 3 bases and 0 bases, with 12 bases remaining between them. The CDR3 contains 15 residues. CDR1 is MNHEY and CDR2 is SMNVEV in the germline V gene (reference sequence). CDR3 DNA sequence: TGTGCCAGCAGTTTTAGGACAGTGGGCTCCTACGAGCAGTACTTC. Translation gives CASSFRTVGSYEQYF.

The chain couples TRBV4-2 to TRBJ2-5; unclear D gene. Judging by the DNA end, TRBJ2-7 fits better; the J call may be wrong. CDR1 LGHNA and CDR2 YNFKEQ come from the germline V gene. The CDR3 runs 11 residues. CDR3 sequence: CASSQMHEQYF. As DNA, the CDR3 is TGTGCCAGCAGCCAAATGCACGAGCAGTACTTC.

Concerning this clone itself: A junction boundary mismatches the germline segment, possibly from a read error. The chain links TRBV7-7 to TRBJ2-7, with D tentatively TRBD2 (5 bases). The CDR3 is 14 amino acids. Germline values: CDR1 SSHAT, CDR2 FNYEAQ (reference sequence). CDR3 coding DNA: TGTGCTAGCAGCCCCCACGGAGGCTCCTACGAGCAGTACTTC. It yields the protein CASSPHGGSYEQYF.

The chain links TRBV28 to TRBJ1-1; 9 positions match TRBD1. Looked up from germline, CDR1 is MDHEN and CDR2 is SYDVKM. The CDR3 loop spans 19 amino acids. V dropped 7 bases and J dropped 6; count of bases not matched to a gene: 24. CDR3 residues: CASIDGGHGTGRGRAEAFF. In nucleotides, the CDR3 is TGTGCCAGCATCGACGGGGGGCACGGGACAGGGCGGGGGCGAGCTGAAGCTTTCTTT.

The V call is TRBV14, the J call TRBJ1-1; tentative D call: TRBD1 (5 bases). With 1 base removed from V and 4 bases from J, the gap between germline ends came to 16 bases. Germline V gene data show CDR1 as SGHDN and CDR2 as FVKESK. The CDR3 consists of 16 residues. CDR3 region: CASSQAWGGRSTEAFF. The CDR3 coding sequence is TGTGCCAGCAGCCAAGCTTGGGGGGGTAGAAGCACTGAAGCTTTCTTT.

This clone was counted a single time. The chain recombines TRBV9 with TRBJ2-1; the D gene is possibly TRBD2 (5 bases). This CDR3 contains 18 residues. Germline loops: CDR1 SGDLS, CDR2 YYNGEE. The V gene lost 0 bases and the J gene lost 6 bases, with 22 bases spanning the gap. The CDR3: CASSVASGEEVGPNEQFF. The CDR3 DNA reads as TGTGCCAGCAGCGTAGCATCTGGTGAGGAGGTTGGACCCAATGAGCAGTTCTTC.